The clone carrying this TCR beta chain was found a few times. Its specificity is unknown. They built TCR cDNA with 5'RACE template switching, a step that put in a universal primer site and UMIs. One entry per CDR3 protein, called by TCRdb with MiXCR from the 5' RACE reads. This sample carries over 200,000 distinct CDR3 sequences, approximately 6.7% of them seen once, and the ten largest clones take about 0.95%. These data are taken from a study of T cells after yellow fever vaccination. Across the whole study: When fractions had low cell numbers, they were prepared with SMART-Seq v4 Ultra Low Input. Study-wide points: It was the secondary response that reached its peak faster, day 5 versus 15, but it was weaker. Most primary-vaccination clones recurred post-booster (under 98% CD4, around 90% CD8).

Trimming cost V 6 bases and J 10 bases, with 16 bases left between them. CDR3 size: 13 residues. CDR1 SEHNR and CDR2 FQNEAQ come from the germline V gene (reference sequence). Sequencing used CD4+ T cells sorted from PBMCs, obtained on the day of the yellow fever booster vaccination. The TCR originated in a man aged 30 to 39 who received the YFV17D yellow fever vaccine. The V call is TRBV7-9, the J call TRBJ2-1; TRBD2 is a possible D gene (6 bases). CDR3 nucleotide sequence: TGTGCCAGCAGGGGGTCCGCCCGGGAGGAGCAGTTCTTC. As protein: CASRGSAREEQFF.